The rows below give T cell receptor beta chains drawn from one sample of a study of shared clonotypes between healthy human individuals. This table comes from immunoSEQ multiplex PCR, and its TCRdb copy is limited to in-frame clones, with some not included. The data show under 850,000 clones, about two thirds seen once. The sample was memory CD4+ T cells sorted from blood. The source is a woman in her 30s in good health. The conserved cysteine and the conserved F or W are not part of the CDR3 here. D genes are given only for firm matches. Size is omitted from some rows. Given values are once, few, many or a class for expanded clones.

CDR3 length	clone size	D gene	V gene	J gene	CDR3 protein
9	once	.	TRBV10-3	TRBJ2-3	AIRRTDTQY
14	.	.	TRBV7-6	TRBJ1-5	ASSPGGSLSNQPQH
13	once	TRBD2	TRBV7-9	.	ASSDTGLVMNEQY
12	.	.	TRBV2	TRBJ1-4	ASRPGHADEKLF
13	.	TRBD1	TRBV28	TRBJ2-1	ASSTGTGPYNEQF
13	few	TRBD1	TRBV5-4	TRBJ2-7	ASSLGRTGDYEQY
12	.	.	TRBV27	TRBJ2-1	ASSFFGFGNEQF
11	.	.	TRBV2	TRBJ1-5	ASLGGPNQPQH
11	.	.	TRBV11-1	TRBJ2-6	ASSLGRANVLT
17	.	TRBD2	TRBV30	TRBJ2-1	AWSHLGTSGRAAYNEQF
12	.	.	TRBV5-1	TRBJ1-4	ASTRGATNEKLF
11	few	.	TRBV5-1	TRBJ2-5	ASSLQAEETQY
12	once	TRBD1	TRBV30	.	AWRPGTEPYEQY
12	.	TRBD1	TRBV19	TRBJ2-7	ASSRTGDPYEQY
14	.	.	TRBV4-1	TRBJ1-1	ASSQVDSTGNTEAF
11	.	.	TRBV5-4	TRBJ2-4	ASSFGYLGIQY
10	.	.	TRBV25-1	TRBJ2-1	ASSESGREEF
14	medium-sized	.	TRBV6-1	TRBJ2-2	ASSGGSTGGTGELF
13	.	.	TRBV4-1	TRBJ2-1	ASSQVVGSYNEQF
14	.	TRBD1	TRBV7-9	TRBJ1-4	ASSLDPGQGHEKLF
12	.	.	TRBV2	TRBJ1-5	ASSGTDGVLTQH
14	.	TRBD2	TRBV19	TRBJ2-2	ASSRRLAANTGELF
14	.	.	TRBV5-6	TRBJ2-3	ASSFSQQGITDTQY
14	.	TRBD2	TRBV6-1	TRBJ2-1	ASSGWTSGLYNEQF
12	few	.	TRBV10-1	TRBJ2-7	ASSDAGPTDEQY
11	.	.	TRBV5-1	TRBJ2-5	ASSSTELETQY
12	once	.	TRBV28	TRBJ2-2	ASSKSSNTGELF
14	many	TRBD1	TRBV7-6	TRBJ2-5	ASSLSGQGFSETQY
13	.	TRBD1	TRBV27	TRBJ2-7	ASSYRTGVRYEQY
15	.	.	TRBV7-9	TRBJ2-6	ASSLVGGDSGANVLT
16	.	.	TRBV30	TRBJ1-2	AWSASTFETSFNYGYT
9	.	.	TRBV2	TRBJ2-7	AVQGAYEQY
11	.	.	TRBV19	TRBJ1-1	ASSPPRGTEAF
9	.	TRBD1	TRBV19	TRBJ1-1	AAGTGGSAF
11	.	.	TRBV6-1	TRBJ1-1	ASKKIENTEAF
15	.	TRBD1	TRBV5-4	TRBJ1-2	ASSSKRTGQALYGYT
12	.	TRBD1	TRBV18	TRBJ2-4	ASSPGTGRDIQY
17	.	.	TRBV28	TRBJ2-1	ASSRRQGIASGKSNEQF
14	.	.	TRBV9	TRBJ2-3	ASSVEWWAGTDTQY
12	.	.	TRBV7-6	TRBJ2-7	ASSEGTDSYEQY
11	.	.	TRBV5-1	TRBJ2-7	ASSSRAGYEQY
13	few	.	TRBV2	TRBJ2-5	ASSEGLVPQETQY
13	few	TRBD2	TRBV27	TRBJ2-5	ASKGLAAAQETQY
11	.	.	TRBV28	.	ASRRPTGYEQY
13	.	TRBD1	TRBV9	TRBJ1-4	ASSVQGAAGEKLF
13	.	TRBD2	TRBV10-3	TRBJ2-1	AIRKTSGRSDEQF
14	.	.	TRBV27	TRBJ2-2	ASSPLVRINTGELF
14	.	.	TRBV4-2	TRBJ2-7	ASSQDSQTATYEQY
12	.	TRBD1	TRBV5-6	TRBJ2-4	ASSWDRETSIQY